This record covers a single T cell receptor beta chain. Its antigen is unidentified. This PCR relied on a set of 60 Vbeta primers and 13 Jbeta primers. The assay was immunoSEQ multiplex PCR, and TCRdb's table has in-frame clones only and misses some. The repertoire holds about 100,000 clones, with approximately 78% as singletons. The sample comes from a study of cytomegalovirus exposure and HLA in healthy donors. Whole-study context: A previous analysis identified around 120 million unique TCR beta sequences derived from roughly 180 million T cells.

Study results and caveats: The authors enumerated over 150 TCR beta chains as linked to cytomegalovirus. Evidence from a later analysis indicated that most CMV-associated TCR beta chains looked HLA-restricted. Follow-up analysis later connected one missense variant in DCLRE1C with trimming of TCR beta V- and J-genes.

Germline assignment: CDR1 MRHNA and CDR2 SNTAGT. This CDR3 is built from 15 residues. V dropped 6 bases and J dropped 2; count of bases not matched to a gene: 1. The TCR comes from a woman between 55 and 75 years old in good health and CMV-seronegative. Sequencing was carried out using PBMCs. This chain joins TRBV6-4 and TRBJ2-1; 13 nucleotides match TRBD2. CDR3 sequence (DNA): TGTGCCAGCAGCGGGACTAGCGGGGCCTACAATGAGCAGTTCTTC. It specifies CASSGTSGAYNEQFF.